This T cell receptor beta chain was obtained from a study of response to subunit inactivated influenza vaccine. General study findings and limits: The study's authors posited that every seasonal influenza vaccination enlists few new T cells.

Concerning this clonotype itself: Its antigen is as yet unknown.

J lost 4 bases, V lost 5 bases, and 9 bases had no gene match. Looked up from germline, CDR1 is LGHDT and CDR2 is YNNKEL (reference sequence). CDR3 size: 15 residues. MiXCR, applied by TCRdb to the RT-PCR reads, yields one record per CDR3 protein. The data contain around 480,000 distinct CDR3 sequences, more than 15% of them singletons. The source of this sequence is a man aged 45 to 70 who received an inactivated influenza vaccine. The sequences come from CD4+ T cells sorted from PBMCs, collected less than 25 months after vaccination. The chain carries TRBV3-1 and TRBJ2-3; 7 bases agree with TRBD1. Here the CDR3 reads CASSRRMGQSDTQYF. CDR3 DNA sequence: TGTGCCAGCAGCAGGAGAATGGGACAGTCAGATACGCAGTATTTT.